This is a list of T cell receptor beta chains from one sample in a study of T-cell memory formation after mild COVID-19. TCRdb ran MiXCR on the 5' RACE reads and lists one entry per CDR3 protein. The sample yields 360,000 or so distinct CDR3 sequences, over 25% seen once. Material: PBMCs or a T cell subset sorted from them (not recorded which). These TCRs come from an adult woman who had mild COVID-19 (a few samples of this study predate the infection). Cell type and time point are not known. Both conserved end residues are part of each CDR3. D genes are given only for firm matches. Only some rows state a clone size, as once, few, many or a class for expanded clones.

abundance,d_gene,j_gene,len,v_gene,CDR3aa,CDR3nt
NA,TRBD2,TRBJ2-5,16,TRBV3-1,CASSPGTSALQETQYF,TGTGCCAGCAGCCCCGGGACTAGCGCCTTACAAGAGACCCAGTACTTC
NA,NA,TRBJ1-2,12,TRBV2,CASLGSHLDYTF,TGTGCCAGCTTGGGGTCACATCTTGACTACACCTTC
NA,NA,TRBJ2-3,14,TRBV6-2/TRBV6-3,CASSYQAGWDTQYF,TGTGCCAGCAGTTACCAGGCAGGGTGGGATACGCAGTATTTT
few,TRBD2,TRBJ2-7,15,TRBV5-1,CASQPTSGSFNEQYF,TGCGCCAGCCAACCTACTAGCGGGAGTTTCAACGAGCAGTACTTC
few,NA,TRBJ2-1,13,TRBV29-1,CSVLVFLYNEQFF,TGCAGCGTGTTGGTCTTCCTCTACAATGAGCAGTTCTTC
NA,NA,TRBJ2-6,15,TRBV5-1,CASSRDLGGANVLTF,TGCGCCAGCAGCCGAGACCTAGGTGGGGCCAACGTCCTGACTTTC
NA,TRBD1,TRBJ1-1,14,TRBV19,CASAPTGGGTEAFF,TGTGCCAGTGCTCCAACAGGGGGAGGCACTGAAGCTTTCTTT
few,TRBD1,TRBJ1-6,14,TRBV29-1,CSVLTGDYNSPLHF,TGCAGCGTGCTGACAGGGGACTATAATTCACCCCTCCACTTT
few,NA,TRBJ2-1,17,TRBV9,CASSPSGLPGPYNEQFF,TGTGCCAGCAGCCCATCAGGGTTGCCCGGACCTTACAATGAGCAGTTCTTC
NA,NA,TRBJ2-7,15,TRBV5-6,CASSRGSGLTYEQYF,TGTGCCAGCAGCCGAGGGTCGGGACTTACCTACGAGCAGTACTTC
once,NA,TRBJ2-1,13,TRBV20-1,CSARNVVKLLPFF,TGCAGTGCTAGAAATGTCGTAAAGCTCCTTCCGTTCTTC
few,TRBD2,TRBJ2-3,15,TRBV5-1,CASSLAAGDTDTQYF,TGCGCCAGCAGCTTGGCGGCGGGAGATACAGATACGCAGTATTTT
NA,NA,TRBJ2-1,17,TRBV4-1,CASSQGLRGAGYNEQFF,TGCGCCAGCAGCCAAGGTTTGAGGGGGGCGGGGTACAATGAGCAGTTCTTC
NA,NA,TRBJ2-3,15,TRBV7-2,CASSLVGQGVDTQYF,TGTGCCAGCAGCTTAGTAGGCCAGGGAGTGGATACGCAGTATTTT
few,TRBD2,TRBJ2-1,17,TRBV7-2,CASSSLSGSRTYNEQFF,TGTGCCAGCAGCTCCCTTAGCGGGAGCCGAACCTACAATGAGCAGTTCTTC
few,NA,TRBJ2-1,12,TRBV24-1,CATSRAEDEQFF,TGTGCCACCAGTCGCGCCGAGGATGAGCAGTTCTTC
NA,TRBD2,TRBJ2-1,13,TRBV7-2,CASSVRLAGEQFF,TGTGCCAGCAGCGTCAGACTAGCGGGCGAGCAGTTCTTC
few,NA,TRBJ1-1,11,TRBV30,CAWSLNTEAFF,TGTGCCTGGAGTCTTAACACTGAAGCTTTCTTT
NA,NA,TRBJ1-5,14,TRBV10-3,CAISEGRGDQPQHF,TGTGCCATCAGTGAGGGGAGGGGTGATCAGCCCCAGCATTTT
NA,NA,TRBJ2-2,14,TRBV20-1,CSARGDANTGELFF,TGCAGTGCTAGGGGTGATGCGAACACCGGGGAGCTGTTTTTT
few,NA,TRBJ2-7,11,TRBV12-3/TRBV12-4,CASALTHEQYF,TGTGCCAGCGCCTTGACTCACGAGCAGTACTTC
NA,NA,TRBJ2-1,15,TRBV20-1,CSASFILGRRHEQFF,TGCAGTGCTAGTTTCATCCTGGGACGCCGTCATGAGCAGTTCTTC
few,NA,TRBJ2-7,14,TRBV7-3,CASSFQGTGGEQHF,TGTGCCAGCAGCTTTCAAGGGACGGGCGGCGAGCAGCACTTC
NA,TRBD2,TRBJ2-1,16,TRBV7-8,CASSPGGLAGSAEQFF,TGTGCCAGCAGCCCAGGGGGACTAGCGGGATCTGCTGAGCAGTTCTTC
NA,TRBD1,TRBJ1-2,13,TRBV5-5,CASSGSGGYGYTF,TGTGCCAGCAGCGGCTCAGGGGGCTATGGCTACACCTTC
NA,NA,TRBJ1-1,16,TRBV18,CASSPSGKGVNTEAFF,TGTGCCAGCTCACCCTCAGGGAAGGGGGTTAACACTGAAGCTTTCTTT
few,TRBD1,TRBJ1-1,15,TRBV6-6,CASSYSGQGATEAFF,TGTGCCAGCAGTTACTCTGGACAGGGGGCCACTGAAGCTTTCTTT
NA,TRBD1,TRBJ2-7,14,TRBV4-3,CASSLKLDRAEQYF,TGCGCCAGCAGCCTTAAGCTGGACAGGGCCGAGCAGTACTTC
NA,NA,TRBJ2-3,16,TRBV20-1,CSARDHGLTPTYTQYF,TGCAGTGCTAGAGATCACGGACTTACCCCCACATATACGCAGTATTTT
few,NA,TRBJ2-5,15,TRBV25-1,CASSEGFRDQETQYF,TGTGCCAGCAGTGAAGGTTTCAGGGACCAAGAGACCCAGTACTTC
NA,TRBD1,TRBJ2-1,16,TRBV10-3,CAISEGQGASYGEQFF,TGTGCCATCAGTGAGGGACAGGGGGCGTCCTACGGTGAGCAGTTCTTC
few,NA,TRBJ1-1,14,TRBV6-6,CASSKVQTNTEAFF,TGTGCCAGCAGTAAGGTACAGACAAACACTGAAGCTTTCTTT
NA,TRBD1,TRBJ1-1,14,TRBV25-1,CASSDQTGTTEAFF,TGTGCCAGCAGTGATCAGACAGGGACCACTGAAGCTTTCTTT
NA,NA,TRBJ2-7,12,TRBV29-1,CSAGRSSYEQYF,TGCAGCGCGGGCAGGAGCTCCTACGAGCAGTACTTC
NA,TRBD2,TRBJ2-4,17,TRBV6-4,CASTWTSGRLAKNIQYF,TGTGCCAGCACTTGGACTAGCGGGAGGCTAGCCAAAAACATTCAGTACTTC
NA,NA,TRBJ2-2,16,TRBV12-3/TRBV12-4,CASSRSGVRSGGELFF,TGTGCCAGCAGTCGTTCGGGGGTGAGGTCGGGCGGGGAGCTGTTTTTT
NA,TRBD1,TRBJ1-3,16,TRBV28,CASSPRTGITGNTIYF,TGTGCCAGCAGTCCCAGGACAGGGATAACCGGAAACACCATATATTTT
few,NA,TRBJ2-5,15,TRBV24-1,CATSDFTGVQETQYF,TGTGCCACCAGTGATTTTACCGGGGTCCAAGAGACCCAGTACTTC
NA,NA,TRBJ1-6,13,TRBV27,CASSRDRNSPLHF,TGTGCCAGCAGCCGGGACCGTAATTCACCCCTCCACTTT
NA,NA,TRBJ2-2,16,TRBV5-6,CASSLAGTWNTGELFF,TGTGCCAGCAGCTTGGCCGGGACCTGGAACACCGGGGAGCTGTTTTTT
NA,NA,TRBJ2-2,13,TRBV18,CASSATGTGELFF,TGTGCCAGCTCCGCGACGGGCACCGGGGAGCTGTTTTTT
many,TRBD1,TRBJ1-1,14,TRBV20-1,CSARDRGQGTEAFF,TGCAGTGCTAGAGATCGGGGACAGGGAACTGAAGCTTTCTTT
many,TRBD1,TRBJ1-1,14,TRBV12-3/TRBV12-4,CASSPGTENTEAFF,TGTGCCAGCAGTCCAGGGACAGAGAACACTGAAGCTTTCTTT
NA,NA,TRBJ2-7,14,TRBV20-1,CSARGVASVYEQYF,TGCAGTGCTAGAGGGGTAGCTTCCGTCTACGAGCAGTACTTC
once,TRBD1,TRBJ2-7,16,TRBV10-3,CAGSAGGTGLSYEQYF,TGTGCCGGATCCGCCGGGGGGACAGGGCTTTCCTACGAGCAGTACTTC
NA,TRBD1,TRBJ1-2,14,TRBV6-5,CASSVGQGNYGYTF,TGTGCCAGCAGTGTTGGACAGGGGAACTATGGCTACACCTTC
many,NA,TRBJ1-1,15,TRBV27,CASTPAVGGSTEAFF,TGTGCCAGCACCCCCGCCGTGGGGGGCTCCACTGAAGCTTTCTTT
few,TRBD1,TRBJ2-7,13,TRBV7-9,CASSSGQYYEQYF,TGTGCCAGCAGCTCGGGACAGTACTACGAGCAGTACTTC
few,NA,TRBJ1-1,15,TRBV6-2/TRBV6-3,CASSYPGSLGTEAFF,TGTGCCAGCAGCTACCCCGGGAGTCTGGGTACTGAAGCTTTCTTT
many,NA,TRBJ1-1,14,TRBV18,CASSPIKRNTEAFF,TGTGCCAGCTCCCCGATAAAGCGGAACACTGAAGCTTTCTTT
NA,TRBD2,TRBJ2-5,18,TRBV20-1,CSATLPGTSGRDQETQYF,TGCAGTGCTACCCTCCCAGGGACTAGCGGGAGAGATCAAGAGACCCAGTACTTC
NA,TRBD1,TRBJ1-4,15,TRBV25-1,CASSELGTGTEKLFF,TGTGCCAGCAGTGAATTAGGGACAGGGACAGAAAAACTGTTTTTT
NA,NA,TRBJ2-7,16,TRBV27,CASSLFGGHSSYEQYF,TGTGCCAGCAGTTTATTCGGGGGGCATTCCTCCTACGAGCAGTACTTC
few,NA,TRBJ2-3,16,TRBV5-5,CASSLGAGASTDTQYF,TGTGCCAGCAGCCTCGGCGCAGGGGCTAGCACAGATACGCAGTATTTT
few,NA,TRBJ1-1,14,TRBV5-5,CASSPMVGGHEAFF,TGTGCCAGCAGCCCGATGGTCGGGGGTCATGAAGCTTTCTTT